The following is a T cell receptor (beta chain) sequence with its context. Its antigen is not known. These data belong to a study of cytomegalovirus exposure and HLA in healthy donors. The PCR was carried out with 60 Vbeta primers and 13 Jbeta primers. The protocol was immunoSEQ multiplex PCR, while the TCRdb copy is restricted to in-frame clones and leaves out a portion. The sample consists of 150,000 or so clones, approximately 78% of them appearing once. Study-level results: Altogether, 150 to 200 TCR beta chains were recorded as cytomegalovirus-associated.

Trimming shortened V by 2 bases and J by 5 bases, and 14 bases separated the two germline ends. This CDR3 comprises 14 residues. Germline CDR1 SQVTM, CDR2 ANQGSEA. The V call is TRBV29-1, the J call TRBJ2-3; D perhaps matches TRBD2 (6 bases). The sequenced sample consisted of PBMCs. The sequence was collected from a man between 35 and 55 years old in good health and CMV-seropositive. CDR3 DNA sequence: TGCAGCGTTGAAAAGGGACTTTCCGGAGATACGCAGTATTTT. It yields the protein CSVEKGLSGDTQYF.